This record concerns one T cell receptor beta chain sequence. Its antigen remains unknown. The sample has other DNA sequences that encode this CDR3 too. PCR amplification relied on 60 Vbeta primers (plus 13 Jbeta primers). Sequenced by immunoSEQ multiplex PCR; TCRdb stores in-frame clones only, minus some. The table records 120,000 to 150,000 clones, around 83% of them present only once. The data originate from a study of cytomegalovirus exposure and HLA in healthy donors. Whole-study findings and limits: Relative to the approximately 660-donor mean, N-insertions were reportedly fewer in an Asian-associated ancestry cluster in a later analysis. Among immune exposure information, only CMV serostatus was available. Judged likely to be a sequencing artifact was a cluster of highly shared sequence variants. A later analysis found most CMV-associated TCR beta chains apparently HLA-restricted.

CDR3 length: 16 amino acids. Germline assignment: CDR1 MGHRA and CDR2 YSYEKL. V shed 0 bases and J 11 bases; nucleotides not matched to a gene: 13. This clonotype was sampled from a male donor in good health and CMV-seropositive. The J gene is TRBJ1-5, the V gene TRBV4-1, with TRBD1 matching over 7 bases. Sequenced sample: PBMCs. In DNA, the CDR3 is TGCGCCAGCAGCCAAGACTTGGGACAGCCTCTCCCGGCCCAGCATTTT. Translating it yields CASSQDLGQPLPAQHF.